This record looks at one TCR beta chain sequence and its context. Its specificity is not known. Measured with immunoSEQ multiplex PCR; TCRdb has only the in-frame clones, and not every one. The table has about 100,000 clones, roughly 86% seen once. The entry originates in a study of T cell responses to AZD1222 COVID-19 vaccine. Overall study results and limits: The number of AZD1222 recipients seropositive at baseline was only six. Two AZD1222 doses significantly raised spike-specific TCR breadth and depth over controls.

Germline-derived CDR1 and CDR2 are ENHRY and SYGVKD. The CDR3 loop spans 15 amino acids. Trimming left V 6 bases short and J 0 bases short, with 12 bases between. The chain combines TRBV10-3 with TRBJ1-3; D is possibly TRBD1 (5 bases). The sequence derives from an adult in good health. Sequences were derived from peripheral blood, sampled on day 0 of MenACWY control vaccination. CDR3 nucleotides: TGTGCCATCAGCTCTTCGGGGGACTCTGGAAACACCATATATTTT. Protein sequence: CAISSSGDSGNTIYF.